A few counts support the clone carrying this T cell receptor beta chain. Its antigen is unknown. The sample comes from a study of response to subunit inactivated influenza vaccine. The study, taken as a whole, reports: Researchers suggested that each seasonal influenza vaccination recruits few new T cells.

TCRdb ran MiXCR on the RT-PCR reads and lists one entry per CDR3 protein. The sample contains roughly 520,000 distinct CDR3 sequences, 25% of which appear only once. The junction had 5 bases not matched to a gene; V was cut back by 4 bases and J by 4 bases. CDR3 length: 16 residues. Per the germline V gene, CDR1 is WSHSY and CDR2 is SAAADI. The sequenced sample was CD4+ T cells sorted from PBMCs, obtained 5 to 6 days after vaccination. The chain employs TRBV10-2 and TRBJ2-1; 12 nucleotides agree with TRBD2. The sequence derives from a man aged 50-59 years who received an inactivated influenza vaccine. Written as DNA, the CDR3 is TGCGCCAGCAGTGGCCTAGCGGGGGGGCTATACAATGAGCAGTTCTTC. Protein: CASSGLAGGLYNEQFF.